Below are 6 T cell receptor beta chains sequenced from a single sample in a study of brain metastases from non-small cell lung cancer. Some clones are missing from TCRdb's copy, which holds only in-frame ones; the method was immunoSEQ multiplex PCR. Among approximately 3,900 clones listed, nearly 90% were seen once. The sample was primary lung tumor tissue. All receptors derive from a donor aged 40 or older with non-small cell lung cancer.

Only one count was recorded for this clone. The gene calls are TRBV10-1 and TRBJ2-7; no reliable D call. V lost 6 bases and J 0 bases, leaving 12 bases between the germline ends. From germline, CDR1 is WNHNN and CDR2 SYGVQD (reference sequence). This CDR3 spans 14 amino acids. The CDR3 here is CASSRSVTSYEQYF. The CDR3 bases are TGCGCCAGCAGCAGGAGCGTAACCTCCTACGAGCAGTACTTC.

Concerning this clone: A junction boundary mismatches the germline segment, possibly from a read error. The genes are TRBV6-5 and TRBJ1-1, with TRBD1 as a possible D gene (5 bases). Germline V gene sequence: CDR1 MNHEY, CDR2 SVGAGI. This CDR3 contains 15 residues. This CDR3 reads CASSYTRDTNTKAFF. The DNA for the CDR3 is TGTGCCAGCAGTTACACCAGGGATACGAACACTAAAGCTTTCTTT.

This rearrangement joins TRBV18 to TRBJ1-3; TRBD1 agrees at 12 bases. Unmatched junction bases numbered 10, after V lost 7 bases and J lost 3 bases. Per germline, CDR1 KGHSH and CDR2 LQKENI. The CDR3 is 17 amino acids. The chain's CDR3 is CASLLLRDRGLGNTIYF. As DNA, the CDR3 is TGTGCCAGCTTATTACTCCGGGACAGGGGGCTTGGAAACACCATATATTTT.

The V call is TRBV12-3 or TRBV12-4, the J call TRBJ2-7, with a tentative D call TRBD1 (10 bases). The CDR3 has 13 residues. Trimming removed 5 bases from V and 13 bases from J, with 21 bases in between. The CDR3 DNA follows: TGTGCCAGCAGTCTCCTAGCGGGGACAGGGGTTTACTTC. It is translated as CASSLLAGTGVYF.

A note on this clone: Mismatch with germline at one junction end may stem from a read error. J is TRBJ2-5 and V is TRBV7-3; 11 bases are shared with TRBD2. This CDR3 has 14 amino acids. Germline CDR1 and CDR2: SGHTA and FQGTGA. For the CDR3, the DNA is TGTGCCAGCAGCTTAGAATTAGCGGGGGGGCCTACGAACTTC. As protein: CASSLELAGGPTNF.

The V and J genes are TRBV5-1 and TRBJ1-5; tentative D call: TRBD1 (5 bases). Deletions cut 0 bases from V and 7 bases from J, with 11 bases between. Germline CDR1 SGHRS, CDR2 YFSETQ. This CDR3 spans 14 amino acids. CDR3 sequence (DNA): TGCGCCAGCAGCTTGGATGGGGGATGGCAGCCCCAGCATTTT. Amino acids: CASSLDGGWQPQHF.